This TCR beta chain was sequenced during a study of T cell changes during pregnancy in multiple sclerosis. Measured with immunoSEQ multiplex PCR; TCRdb has only the in-frame clones, and not every one. Of 50,000 to 65,000 clones listed, approximately 91% were seen once; the top ten hold 1% to 1.5%. This TCR was recovered from a female donor with multiple sclerosis, enrolled in a pregnancy study. This specimen consisted of peripheral blood, obtained in the second trimester of pregnancy.

CDR3 loop: CASISPSGRGTEAFF. In nucleotides, the CDR3 is TGTGCCAGCATCTCCCCTTCGGGGAGGGGCACTGAAGCTTTCTTT. The V call is TRBV28, the J call TRBJ1-1, with a weak D call TRBD1 (5 bases). Germline CDR1 is MDHEN and CDR2 is SYDVKM. CDR3 length equals 15 residues. V shed 7 bases and J shed 4 bases, with 19 bases lying between them.